The entry below describes one T cell receptor beta chain. Its antigen remains unidentified. At one boundary the junction diverges from the germline segment, which might be a read error. Every patient underwent thyroid surgery untreated. The entry originates in a study of metastatic and nonmetastatic thyroid tumors. Across the whole study: Repertoire comparison spanned blood and tumor or nodule tissue of malignant and benign thyroid patients.

General study findings and limits: The reported finding was significantly higher TCR beta diversity in malignant thyroid tumors relative to benign nodules, in blood and tumor.

This CDR3 spans 14 amino acids. With MiXCR, TCRdb called clones anew from the PCR reads. In the table there are approximately 50,000 clones, less than 4.5% of which are singletons. This clonotype was sampled from a female donor with papillary thyroid cancer or a benign thyroid nodule (not recorded which). Some clones in this sample may be carry-over from other donors' samples. The sequencing sample was made of blood. This chain uses TRBV12-3 or TRBV12-4 with TRBJ2-6; D may correspond to TRBD1 or TRBD2 (5 bases each). CDR3 residues: CASRPDSGASVLTF. CDR3 nucleotides: TGTGCCAGCAGGCCCGATTCCGGGGCCAGCGTCCTGACTTTC.